The source of this T cell receptor (beta chain) is a study of blood T cell repertoires in COVID-19. Whole-study context: Sample material is recorded as cDNA or gDNA derived from T cells, B-cell-depleted T cells, or PBMCs.

In the original processing: Estimates of nucleated cell counts were drawn from the amplification of reference gene primers. The assay was immunoSEQ multiplex PCR, and TCRdb's table has in-frame clones only and misses some. V and J calls and clone size are copied from that table; D and trimming were computed from the DNA. Counted here are 210,000 or so clones, 70% to 90% occurring once; the ten biggest clones make up 10% to 12%. The CDR3 is made up of 14 amino acids. Germline lookup yields CDR1 KGHDR and CDR2 SFDVKD. V lost 8 bases and J lost 4, with 13 bases in between. V and J are TRBV24-1 and TRBJ2-2, with D possibly being TRBD2 (6 bases). The TCR was taken from a man aged 30-40 years who had recovered from COVID-19. Sample: PBMCs or T cells enriched from blood (not recorded which). The CDR3 loop reads CATTPGLSTGELFF. DNA of the CDR3: TGTGCCACCACCCCGGGACTGAGCACCGGGGAGCTGTTTTTT.